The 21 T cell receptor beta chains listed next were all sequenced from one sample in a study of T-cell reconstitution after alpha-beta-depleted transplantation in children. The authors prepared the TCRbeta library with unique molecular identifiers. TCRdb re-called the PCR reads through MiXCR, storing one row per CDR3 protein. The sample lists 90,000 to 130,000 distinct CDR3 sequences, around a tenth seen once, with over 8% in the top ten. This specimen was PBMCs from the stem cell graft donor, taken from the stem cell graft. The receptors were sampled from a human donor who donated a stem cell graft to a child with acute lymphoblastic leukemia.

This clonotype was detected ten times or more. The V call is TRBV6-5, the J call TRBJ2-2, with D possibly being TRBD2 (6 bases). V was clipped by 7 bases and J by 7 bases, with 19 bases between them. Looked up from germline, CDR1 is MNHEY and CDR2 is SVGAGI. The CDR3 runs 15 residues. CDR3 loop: CASKIIGGTDGELFF. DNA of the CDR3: TGTGCCAGCAAGATCATCGGTGGGACTGACGGGGAGCTGTTTTTT.

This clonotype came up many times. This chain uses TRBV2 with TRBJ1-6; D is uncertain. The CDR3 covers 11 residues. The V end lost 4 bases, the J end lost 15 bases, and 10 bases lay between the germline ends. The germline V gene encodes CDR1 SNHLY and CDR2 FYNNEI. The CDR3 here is CASSVDVVLHF. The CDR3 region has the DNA TGTGCCAGCAGTGTGGACGTAGTCCTCCACTTT.

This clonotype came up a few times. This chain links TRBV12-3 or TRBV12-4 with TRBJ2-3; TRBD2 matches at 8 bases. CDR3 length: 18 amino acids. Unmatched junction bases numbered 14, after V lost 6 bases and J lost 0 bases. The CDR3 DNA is TGTGCCAGCAGCTACCTATCCAGCGGGGGACTAAGCACAGATACGCAGTATTTT. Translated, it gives CASSYLSSGGLSTDTQYF.

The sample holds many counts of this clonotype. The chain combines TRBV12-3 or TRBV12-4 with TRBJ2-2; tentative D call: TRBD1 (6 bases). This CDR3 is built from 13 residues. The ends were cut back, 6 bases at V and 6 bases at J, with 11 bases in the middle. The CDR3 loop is CASSTRQAGELFF. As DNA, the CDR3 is TGTGCCAGCAGCACAAGACAGGCCGGGGAGCTGTTTTTT.

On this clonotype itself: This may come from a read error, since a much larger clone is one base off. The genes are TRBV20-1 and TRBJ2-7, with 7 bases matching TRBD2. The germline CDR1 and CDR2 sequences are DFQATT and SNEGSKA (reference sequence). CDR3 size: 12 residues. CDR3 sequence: CSARDRDYEHYF. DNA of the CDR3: TGCAGTGCTAGAGATCGGGACTACGAGCATTACTTC.

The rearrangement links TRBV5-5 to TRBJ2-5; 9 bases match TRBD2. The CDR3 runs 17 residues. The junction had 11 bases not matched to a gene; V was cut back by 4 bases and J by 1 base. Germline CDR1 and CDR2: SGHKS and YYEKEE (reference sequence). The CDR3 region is CASSLGTSPNIQETQYF. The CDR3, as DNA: TGTGCCAGCAGCCTAGGGACTAGCCCGAATATCCAAGAGACCCAGTACTTC. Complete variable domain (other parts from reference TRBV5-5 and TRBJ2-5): DAGVTQSPTHLIKTRGQQVTLRCSPISGHKSVSWYQQVLGQGPQFIFQYYEKEERGRGNFPDRFSARQFPNYSSELNVNALLLGDSALYLCASSLGTSPNIQETQYFGPGTRLLVL.

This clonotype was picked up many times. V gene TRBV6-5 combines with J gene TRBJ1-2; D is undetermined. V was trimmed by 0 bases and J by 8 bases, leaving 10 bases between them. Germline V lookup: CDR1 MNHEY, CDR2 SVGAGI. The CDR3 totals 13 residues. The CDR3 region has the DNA TGTGCCAGCAGTTACTCGTCCGGAGGCGGCTACACCTTC. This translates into CASSYSSGGGYTF.

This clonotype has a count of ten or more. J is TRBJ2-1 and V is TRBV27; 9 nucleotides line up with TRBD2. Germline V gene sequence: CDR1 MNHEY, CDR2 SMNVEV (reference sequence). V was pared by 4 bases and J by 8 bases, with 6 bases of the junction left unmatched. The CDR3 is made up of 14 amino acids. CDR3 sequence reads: CASSSGLADYEQFF. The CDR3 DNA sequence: TGTGCCAGCAGTTCGGGACTAGCCGACTATGAGCAGTTCTTC.

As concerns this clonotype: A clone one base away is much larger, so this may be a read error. CDR3 loop: CASSPSGAEQYF. DNA of the CDR3: TGTGCCAGCAGCCCCTCCGGAGCCGAGCAGTACTTC. The chain joins TRBV7-2 to TRBJ2-7, with unresolved D. V was pared by 5 bases and J by 6 bases, with 11 bases between. Germline values: CDR1 SGHTA, CDR2 FQGNSA. The CDR3 sequence is 12 residues long.

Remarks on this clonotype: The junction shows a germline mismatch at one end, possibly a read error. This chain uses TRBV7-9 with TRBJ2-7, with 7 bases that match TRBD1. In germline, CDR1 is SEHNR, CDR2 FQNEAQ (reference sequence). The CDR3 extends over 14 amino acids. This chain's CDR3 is CASNFGTARNELYF. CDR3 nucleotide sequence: TGTGCCAGCAACTTTGGGACAGCGCGTAACGAGCTGTACTTC.

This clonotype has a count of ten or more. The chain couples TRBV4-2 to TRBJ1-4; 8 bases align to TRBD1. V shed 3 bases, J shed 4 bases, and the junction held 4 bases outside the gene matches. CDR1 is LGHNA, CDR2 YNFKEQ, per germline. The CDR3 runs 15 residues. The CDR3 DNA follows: TGTGCCAGCAGCCAGGACAGGGCCATTAATGAAAAACTGTTTTTT. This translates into CASSQDRAINEKLFF.

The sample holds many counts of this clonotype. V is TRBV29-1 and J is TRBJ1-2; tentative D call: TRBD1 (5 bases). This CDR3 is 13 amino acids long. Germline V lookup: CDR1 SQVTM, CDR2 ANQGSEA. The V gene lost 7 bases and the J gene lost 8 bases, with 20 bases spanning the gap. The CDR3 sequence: CSADYRQKEGYTF. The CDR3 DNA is TGCAGCGCCGACTACAGGCAAAAGGAAGGCTACACCTTC.

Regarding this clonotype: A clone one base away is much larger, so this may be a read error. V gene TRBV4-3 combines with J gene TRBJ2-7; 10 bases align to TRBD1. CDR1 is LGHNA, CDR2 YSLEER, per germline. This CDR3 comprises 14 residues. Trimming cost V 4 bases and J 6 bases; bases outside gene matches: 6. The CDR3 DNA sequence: TGCGCCAGCAGCCTTGGGACAGGGGCCTCCGAGCAGTACTTC. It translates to CASSLGTGASEQYF.

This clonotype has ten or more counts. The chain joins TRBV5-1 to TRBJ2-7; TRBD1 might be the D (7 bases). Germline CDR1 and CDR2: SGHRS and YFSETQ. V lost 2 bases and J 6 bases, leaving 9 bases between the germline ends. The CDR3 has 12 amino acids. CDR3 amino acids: CASSFRGVEQYF. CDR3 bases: TGCGCCAGCAGCTTCAGGGGGGTCGAGCAGTACTTC. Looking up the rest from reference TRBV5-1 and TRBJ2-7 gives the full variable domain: KAGVTQTPRYLIKTRGQQVTLSCSPISGHRSVSWYQQTPGQGLQFLFEYFSETQRNKGNFPGRFSGRQFSNSRSEMNVSTLELGDSALYLCASSFRGVEQYFGPGTRLTVT.

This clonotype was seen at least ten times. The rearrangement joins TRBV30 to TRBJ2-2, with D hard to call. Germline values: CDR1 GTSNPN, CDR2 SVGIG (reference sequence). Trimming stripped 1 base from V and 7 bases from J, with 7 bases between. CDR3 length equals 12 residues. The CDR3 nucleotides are TGTGCCTGGAGTGCAGGCGGCGGGGAGCTGTTTTTT. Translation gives CAWSAGGGELFF. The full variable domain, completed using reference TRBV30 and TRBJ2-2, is SQTIHQWPATLVQPVGSPLSLECTVEGTSNPNLYWYRQAAGRGLQLLFYSVGIGQISSEVPQNLSASRPQDRQFILSSKKLLLSDSGFYLCAWSAGGGELFFGEGSRLTVL.

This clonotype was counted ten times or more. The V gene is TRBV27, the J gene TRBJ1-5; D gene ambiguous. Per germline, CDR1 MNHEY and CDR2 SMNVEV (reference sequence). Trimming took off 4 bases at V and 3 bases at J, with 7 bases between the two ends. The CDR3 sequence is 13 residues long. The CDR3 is CASSSTPNQPQHF. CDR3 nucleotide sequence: TGTGCCAGCAGTTCCACCCCCAATCAGCCCCAGCATTTT.

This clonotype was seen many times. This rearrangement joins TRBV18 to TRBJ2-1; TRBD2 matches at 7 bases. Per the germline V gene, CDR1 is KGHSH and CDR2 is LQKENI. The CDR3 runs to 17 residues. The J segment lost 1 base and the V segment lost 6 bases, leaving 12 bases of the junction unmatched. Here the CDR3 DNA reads TGTGCCAGCTCGCCGCGGAGCGGGAATGGTTCCTACAATGAGCAGTTCTTC. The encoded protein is CASSPRSGNGSYNEQFF.

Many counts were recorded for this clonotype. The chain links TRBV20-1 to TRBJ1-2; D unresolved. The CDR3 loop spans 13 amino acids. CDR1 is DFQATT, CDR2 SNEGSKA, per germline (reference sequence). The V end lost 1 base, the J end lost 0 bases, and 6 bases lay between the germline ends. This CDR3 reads CSARGVANYGYTF. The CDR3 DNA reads TGCAGTGCTAGAGGGGTAGCTAACTATGGCTACACCTTC.

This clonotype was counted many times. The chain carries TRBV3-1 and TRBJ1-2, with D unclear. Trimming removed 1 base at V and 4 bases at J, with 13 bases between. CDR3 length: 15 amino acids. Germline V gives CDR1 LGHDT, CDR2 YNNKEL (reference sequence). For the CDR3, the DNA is TGTGCCAGCAGCCAAGGTCTACAGTCCATCTATGGCTACACCTTC. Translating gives CASSQGLQSIYGYTF.

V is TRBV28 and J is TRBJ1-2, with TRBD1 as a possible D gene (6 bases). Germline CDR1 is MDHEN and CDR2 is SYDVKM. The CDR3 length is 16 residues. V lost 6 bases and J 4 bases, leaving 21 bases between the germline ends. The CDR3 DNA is TGTGCCAGCAGGATTGAGGGGGGCTTTAACGTCTATGGCTACACCTTC. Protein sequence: CASRIEGGFNVYGYTF.

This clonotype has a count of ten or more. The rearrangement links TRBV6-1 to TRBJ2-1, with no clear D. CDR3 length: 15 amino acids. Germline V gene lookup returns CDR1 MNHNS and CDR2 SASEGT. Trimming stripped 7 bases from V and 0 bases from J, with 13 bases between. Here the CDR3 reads CASNIVTSSYNEQFF. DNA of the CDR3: TGTGCCAGCAATATCGTTACGAGCTCCTACAATGAGCAGTTCTTC.